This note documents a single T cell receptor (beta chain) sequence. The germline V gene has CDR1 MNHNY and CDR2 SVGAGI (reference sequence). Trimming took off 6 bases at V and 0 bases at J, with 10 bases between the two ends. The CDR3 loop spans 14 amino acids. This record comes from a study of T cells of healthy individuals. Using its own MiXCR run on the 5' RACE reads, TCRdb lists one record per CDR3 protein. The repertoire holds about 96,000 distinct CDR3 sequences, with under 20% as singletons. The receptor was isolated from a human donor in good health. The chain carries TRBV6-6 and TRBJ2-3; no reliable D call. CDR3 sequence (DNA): TGTGCCAGCAGCCCCCTCTCTAGCACAGATACGCAGTATTTT. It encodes CASSPLSSTDTQYF.